This T cell receptor (beta chain) was profiled in a study of shared clonotypes between healthy human individuals. Partitioning of CD4+ cells yielded a CD45RA+ naive subset and a CD45RA-negative memory subset. The CDR3 length is 16 residues. The germline CDR1 and CDR2 sequences are SGHRS and YFSETQ. V shed 1 base and J shed 8 bases, with 19 bases lying between them. Assay used: immunoSEQ multiplex PCR; TCRdb lists only in-frame clones, some missing. The data show approximately 1,500,000 clones, 95% to 99% seen once. The study, taken as a whole, reports: A few donors showed sharing of about 5.5% of naive CD4 clonotypes. The sampled material consisted only of blood, and tissue repertoires are likely to differ. Generation probabilities were higher for clonotypes shared across all four sorted-subset donors than for unshared ones.

As regards this clone: The antigen is not known.

The sample was naive CD4+ T cells sorted from blood. As for subset: CD45RA+ positively selected. This receptor was identified in a man aged 30-40 years in good health. The chain has TRBV5-1 and TRBJ2-1; D perhaps matches TRBD1 (6 bases). The CDR3 sequence is CASSLKDRRLGDEQFF. CDR3 sequence (DNA): TGCGCCAGCAGCTTGAAGGACAGACGCCTGGGGGATGAGCAGTTCTTC.